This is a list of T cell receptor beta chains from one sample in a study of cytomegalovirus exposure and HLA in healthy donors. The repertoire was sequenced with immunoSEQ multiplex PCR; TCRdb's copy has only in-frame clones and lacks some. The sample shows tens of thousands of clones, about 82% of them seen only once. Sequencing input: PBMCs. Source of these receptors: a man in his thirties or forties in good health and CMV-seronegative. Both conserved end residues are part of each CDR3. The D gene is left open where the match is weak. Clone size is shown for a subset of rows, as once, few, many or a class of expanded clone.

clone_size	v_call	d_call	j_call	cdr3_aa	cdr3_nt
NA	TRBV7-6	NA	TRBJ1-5	CASSPLPLGLFLNQPQHF	TGTGCCAGCAGCCCCCTCCCTTTGGGACTCTTTTTAAATCAGCCCCAGCATTTT
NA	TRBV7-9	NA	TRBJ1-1	CASSLMGGAEQAFF	TGTGCCAGCAGCTTAATGGGGGGGGCTGAGCAAGCTTTCTTT
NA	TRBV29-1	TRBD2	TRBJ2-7	CSVERALAGGYEQYF	TGCAGCGTTGAAAGAGCCCTAGCGGGGGGATACGAGCAGTACTTC
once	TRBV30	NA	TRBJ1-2	CAWSVRRTRNGYTF	TGTGCCTGGAGTGTCCGAAGGACAAGAAATGGCTACACCTTC
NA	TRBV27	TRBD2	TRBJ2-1	CASRGSGTSGYNEQFF	TGTGCCAGCAGAGGGTCCGGGACTAGCGGATACAATGAGCAGTTCTTC
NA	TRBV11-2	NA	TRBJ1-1	CASSLWEGMNTEAFF	TGTGCCAGCAGCTTATGGGAGGGAATGAACACTGAAGCTTTCTTT
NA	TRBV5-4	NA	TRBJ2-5	CASSLAGSQETQYF	TGTGCCAGCAGCTTGGCGGGTTCCCAAGAGACCCAGTACTTC
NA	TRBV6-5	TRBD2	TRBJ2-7	CASSLASGSYEQYF	TGTGCCAGCAGTCTGGCTAGCGGCTCCTACGAGCAGTACTTC
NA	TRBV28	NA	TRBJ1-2	CASGLPGYGYTF	TGTGCCAGCGGACTCCCGGGATATGGCTACACCTTC
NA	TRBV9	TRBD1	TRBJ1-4	CASSSDRGFEKLFF	TGTGCCAGCAGTTCTGACAGGGGCTTCGAAAAACTGTTTTTT
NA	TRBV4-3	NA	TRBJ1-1	CASSQEFVGTQRAFF	TGCGCCAGCAGCCAAGAGTTTGTCGGGACTCAGAGGGCTTTCTTT
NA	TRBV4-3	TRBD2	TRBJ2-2	CASSPLAALYTGELFF	TGCGCCAGCAGCCCGCTAGCGGCCCTGTACACCGGGGAGCTGTTTTTT
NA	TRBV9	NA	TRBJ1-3	CASSSRALPSGNTIYF	TGTGCCAGCTCTTCCAGGGCCCTTCCCTCTGGAAACACCATATATTTT
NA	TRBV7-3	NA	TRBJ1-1	CASSLTENTEAFF	TGTGCCAGCAGCCTCACAGAGAACACTGAAGCTTTCTTT
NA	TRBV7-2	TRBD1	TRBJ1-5	CASSGGQGTYQPQHF	TGTGCCAGCAGCGGGGGACAGGGGACTTATCAGCCCCAGCATTTT
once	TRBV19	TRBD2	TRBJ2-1	CASRELAGGSEQFF	TGTGCCAGTAGGGAACTAGCGGGGGGGAGTGAGCAGTTCTTC
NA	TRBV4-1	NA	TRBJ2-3	CASSQGQSTDTQYF	TGCGCCAGCAGCCAAGGACAGAGCACAGATACGCAGTATTTT
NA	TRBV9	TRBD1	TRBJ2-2	CASSVRQGFGELFF	TGTGCCAGCAGCGTCCGACAGGGCTTCGGGGAGCTGTTTTTT
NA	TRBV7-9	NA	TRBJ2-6	CASSLGEGNAGANVLTF	TGTGCCAGCAGCTTAGGAGAGGGTAACGCTGGGGCCAACGTCCTGACTTTC
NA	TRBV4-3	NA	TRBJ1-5	CASSQDQWGFGVNQPQHF	TGCGCCAGCAGCCAAGATCAGTGGGGTTTCGGGGTCAATCAGCCCCAGCATTTT
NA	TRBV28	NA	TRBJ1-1	CASSPPEGRVTEAFF	TGTGCCAGCAGTCCCCCGGAGGGTCGGGTCACTGAAGCTTTCTTT
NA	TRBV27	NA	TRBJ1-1	CASSLYRPAYMTEAFF	TGTGCCAGCAGTTTATATCGCCCAGCGTACATGACTGAAGCTTTCTTT
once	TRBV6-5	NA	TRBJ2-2	CASSYSRSPNTGELFF	TGTGCCAGCAGTTACTCGAGGAGTCCGAACACCGGGGAGCTGTTTTTT
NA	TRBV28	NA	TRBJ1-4	CASSSYRQNLGF	TGTGCCAGCAGTTCCTACCGACAGAATCTGGGTTTT
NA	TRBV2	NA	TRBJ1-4	CASSNVYGEKLFF	TGTGCCAGCAGCAACGTCTATGGTGAAAAACTGTTTTTT
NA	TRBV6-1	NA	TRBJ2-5	CASGRQQETQYF	TGTGCCAGCGGAAGACAGCAAGAGACCCAGTACTTC